This T cell receptor (beta chain) was sequenced for a study of blood T cell repertoires in COVID-19. Method: immunoSEQ multiplex PCR; TCRdb's copy keeps in-frame clones and lacks some. The table includes about 230,000 clones, around 89% detected once. The sample was PBMCs or T cells enriched from blood (not recorded which). This receptor was identified in a middle-aged woman with acute COVID-19.

CDR3: CASSLLGPSSYEQYF. The CDR3 DNA reads as TGTGCCAGCAGCTTATTGGGCCCCAGCTCCTACGAGCAGTACTTC. The chain joins TRBV5-6 to TRBJ2-7; unclear D gene. Germline CDR1 and CDR2: SGHDT and YYEEEE. The V end was cut by 2 bases, the J end by 0 bases, with 12 bases between. CDR3 length: 15 amino acids.